The next 7 T cell receptor beta chains were all read from a single sample in a study of neurological immune-mediated disorders (dated by TCRdb to the late 2010s). Library method: 5' RACE. The instrument was an Illumina HiSeq 2500. TCRdb reworked the public reads: Q25 trimming with fastp, MiXCR clone assembly, productive beta chains retained. Each entry is one CDR3 protein sequence, shown with its most common DNA and genes. Present in this sample are around 20,000 distinct CDR3 sequences, more than 9% of which were seen just once. The ten largest make up about 20% of the sample. Sequenced: PBMCs. Receptors were obtained from a woman aged 60-75 years with HTLV-1-associated myelopathy (HAM/TSP).

This clonotype was detected ten times or more. The genes are TRBV12-3 or TRBV12-4 and TRBJ2-7, with 9 bases lining up with TRBD1. There are 14 residues in the CDR3. After removal of 8 bases from V and 2 bases from J, the junction contained 7 bases not matched to a gene. The CDR3 sequence: CASDRGTGAYEQYF. CDR3 nucleotide sequence: TGTGCCAGCGACAGGGGGACAGGAGCCTACGAGCAGTACTTC.

Worth noting for this clonotype: One base away lies a much larger clone, so this may be a sequencing read error. V gene TRBV12-3 or TRBV12-4 combines with J gene TRBJ2-1; no clear D. This CDR3 has 13 amino acids. The CDR3 DNA sequence: TGTGCCAGCAGTTTAAGGTGGGGTAATGGGCAGTTCTTC. Residues: CASSLRWGNGQFF.

At least ten counts were recorded for this clonotype. This chain links TRBV20-1 with TRBJ1-4, with D perhaps matching TRBD1 (5 bases). The V gene's germline CDR1 is DFQATT and CDR2 SNEGSKA (reference sequence). The CDR3 length is 15 residues. Trimming removed 3 bases from V and 8 bases from J, with 19 bases in between. DNA of the CDR3: TGCAGTGCTAGGGGGGACCAGTACCGGAACGAAAAACTGTTTTTT. It codes for CSARGDQYRNEKLFF.

This clonotype was found many times. J is TRBJ1-2 and V is TRBV18, with D perhaps TRBD1 (6 bases). Germline CDR1 and CDR2: KGHSH and LQKENI. Trimming removed 2 bases from V and 7 bases from J, with 11 bases in between. The CDR3 is 13 residues long. For the CDR3, the DNA is TGTGCCAGCTCACCAAGGGGGGCGGTTGGCTACACCTTC. Translated: CASSPRGAVGYTF. The whole variable domain, filled in from reference TRBV18 and TRBJ1-2, reads NAGVMQNPRHLVRRRGQEARLRCSPMKGHSHVYWYRQLPEEGLKFMVYLQKENIIDESGMPKERFSAEFPKEGPSILRIQQVVRGDSAAYFCASSPRGAVGYTFGSGTRLTVV.

This clonotype was picked up many times. V gene TRBV20-1 combines with J gene TRBJ2-3; no firm D call. Germline lookup yields CDR1 DFQATT and CDR2 SNEGSKA (reference sequence). The CDR3 has 14 residues. Trimming removed 0 bases from V and 4 bases from J, with 11 bases in between. CDR3 sequence (DNA): TGCAGTGCTAGAGACAAGTTGGGCGCAGATACGCAGTATTTT. Translating it yields CSARDKLGADTQYF.

This clonotype has at least ten counts. This rearrangement joins TRBV20-1 to TRBJ1-3, with D uncertain. The CDR3 extends over 15 amino acids. CDR1 is DFQATT and CDR2 is SNEGSKA in the germline V gene (reference sequence). V lost 3 bases, J lost 0 bases, and 12 bases lay in between. The CDR3 protein is CSARPGSYSGNTIYF. The CDR3 DNA sequence: TGCAGTGCTAGGCCCGGATCCTACTCTGGAAACACCATATATTTT.

The sample holds many counts of this clonotype. The chain is built from TRBV20-1 and TRBJ2-7, with 9 bases matching TRBD1. J gave up 4 bases and V 1 base, and 20 bases lay outside the gene matches. CDR1 is DFQATT, CDR2 SNEGSKA, per germline (reference sequence). CDR3 length: 19 residues. Here the CDR3 DNA reads TGCAGTGCTAGAGCTCCCGGGACAGGGCGCCCAAAACACGTTTACGAGCAGTACTTC. This encodes CSARAPGTGRPKHVYEQYF.